This T cell receptor (beta chain) was retrieved from a study of T cells in Graves' hyperthyroidism and ophthalmopathy. Study-wide context: Blood from the periphery was taken at initial diagnosis, before any treatment. General study points: A model using 13 V-J features told ophthalmopathy apart from stable hyperthyroidism.

Using RNA transcripts as the source, TCR beta CDR3 regions were amplified. Initially, a first-round RT-PCR of the TCR CDR3 employed the HTBI primer set. TCRdb used MiXCR to reprocess the multiplex PCR reads, holding one entry per CDR3 protein. The sample has about 420,000 distinct CDR3 sequences; about 13% are singletons. These patients, aged 18 to 65, had recently diagnosed hyperthyroidism lasting under 2 months. Diagnostic decisions used clinical symptoms, serum thyroxine and TRAb, thyroid ultrasound and orbital computed tomography. The CDR3 is 14 residues long. V was trimmed by 2 bases and J by 5 bases, leaving 15 bases between them. CDR1 is DFQATT, CDR2 SNEGSKA, per germline (reference sequence). This clonotype has a count of ten or more. Antigen: not known.

The receptor comes from a woman younger than 35 with Graves' hyperthyroidism. The chain employs TRBV20-1 and TRBJ2-5; D uncertain. Sequences were obtained from blood. CDR3 protein: CSARPEVLGETQYF. Here the CDR3 DNA reads TGCAGTGCTAGACCGGAAGTCTTGGGGGAGACCCAGTACTTC.